The T cell receptor beta chain described here comes from a study of T cells in Graves' hyperthyroidism and ophthalmopathy. Concerning this clonotype itself: The antigen remains undetermined.

Overall study results and limits: The model's output predicted ophthalmopathy at a median of 6.5 months prior to onset.

RNA transcripts were the template for amplifying TCR beta CDR3 regions. Using the HTBI primer set, a first-round RT-PCR was run on the TCR CDR3. TCRdb fed the multiplex PCR reads into MiXCR, producing one record per CDR3 protein. This table holds about 280,000 distinct CDR3 sequences, around a quarter found once. Uncontrolled infection, other autoimmune disease, pregnancy or lactation excluded patients. Blood was obtained at the first hyperthyroidism diagnosis, which preceded any ophthalmopathy symptoms. The authors took PBMCs from roughly 9.5 ml fresh peripheral blood. The TCR was taken from a man aged 40-55 years with Graves' hyperthyroidism that later progressed to Graves' ophthalmopathy. The specimen was blood.

The CDR3 DNA reads TGTGCCTGGAACAGGGGAGGGAACACTGAAGCTTTCTTT. Protein product: CAWNRGGNTEAFF. The V gene is TRBV30, the J gene TRBJ1-1; TRBD1 matches 7 bases. CDR1 is GTSNPN and CDR2 is SVGIG in the germline V gene (reference sequence). CDR3 length: 13 amino acids. J was trimmed by 1 base and V by 4 bases; bases with no gene match: 3. Using reference TRBV30 and TRBJ1-1 for the parts outside the CDR3, the full variable domain is SQTIHQWPATLVQPVGSPLSLECTVEGTSNPNLYWYRQAAGRGLQLLFYSVGIGQISSEVPQNLSASRPQDRQFILSSKKLLLSDSGFYLCAWNRGGNTEAFFGQGTRLTVV.